Listed below are T cell receptor beta chains from one sample, sequenced in a study of control samples from healthy donors and cancer patients. Repertoires were generated with immunoSEQ multiplex PCR, while TCRdb's copy carries only in-frame clones and drops some. The table lists some 160,000 clones, approximately 93% of them singletons. Sample: blood. These receptors came from a woman in her thirties or forties in good health. Both conserved end residues are part of each CDR3. The D gene is left open where the match is weak.

d_gene: TRBD2; j_gene: TRBJ2-3; v_gene: TRBV6-5; len: 15; CDR3aa: CASNKIAGLTDTQYF; CDR3nt: TGTGCCAGCAACAAGATAGCGGGACTCACAGATACGCAGTATTTT
d_gene: -; j_gene: TRBJ1-2; v_gene: TRBV4-2; len: 14; CDR3aa: CASSQGDSREDYTF; CDR3nt: TGTGCCAGCAGCCAAGGGGACTCCCGGGAGGACTACACCTTC
d_gene: -; j_gene: TRBJ1-2; v_gene: TRBV18; len: 15; CDR3aa: CASSPGTSGHYGYTF; CDR3nt: TGTGCCAGCTCACCCGGGACATCGGGGCACTATGGCTACACCTTC
d_gene: TRBD2; j_gene: TRBJ2-5; v_gene: TRBV2; len: 14; CDR3aa: CASILELAAETQYF; CDR3nt: TGTGCCAGCATCCTTGAACTAGCGGCGGAGACCCAGTACTTC
d_gene: -; j_gene: TRBJ2-7; v_gene: TRBV6-5; len: 12; CDR3aa: CASRTRGDEQYF; CDR3nt: TGTGCCAGCAGGACCAGGGGGGACGAGCAGTACTTC
d_gene: -; j_gene: TRBJ2-5; v_gene: TRBV5-1; len: 13; CDR3aa: CASSLGPDGTQYF; CDR3nt: TGCGCCAGCAGCTTGGGGCCTGATGGGACCCAGTACTTC
d_gene: TRBD2; j_gene: TRBJ2-7; v_gene: TRBV25-1; len: 16; CDR3aa: CASSDPLAGDRDEQYF; CDR3nt: TGTGCCAGCAGCGACCCACTAGCGGGAGATAGGGACGAGCAGTACTTC
d_gene: -; j_gene: TRBJ1-4; v_gene: TRBV30; len: 11; CDR3aa: CAWNQQGELFF; CDR3nt: TGTGCCTGGAACCAACAGGGAGAACTGTTTTTT
d_gene: -; j_gene: TRBJ1-2; v_gene: TRBV19; len: 14; CDR3aa: CTSSIDWSSGGYTF; CDR3nt: TGTACCAGTAGTATAGATTGGTCCAGCGGTGGCTACACCTTC
d_gene: -; j_gene: TRBJ1-2; v_gene: TRBV14; len: 17; CDR3aa: CASSQPRGGGTDYGYTF; CDR3nt: TGTGCCAGCAGCCAACCCAGGGGAGGGGGAACGGACTATGGCTACACCTTC
d_gene: -; j_gene: TRBJ2-1; v_gene: TRBV6-5; len: 11; CDR3aa: CASRTTNEQFF; CDR3nt: TGTGCCAGCAGAACGACCAATGAGCAGTTCTTC
d_gene: TRBD1; j_gene: TRBJ1-1; v_gene: TRBV19; len: 13; CDR3aa: CASGFTGGSEAFF; CDR3nt: TGTGCCAGTGGGTTCACAGGGGGTTCTGAAGCTTTCTTT
d_gene: -; j_gene: TRBJ2-7; v_gene: TRBV9; len: 14; CDR3aa: CASSVDGGGWGQYF; CDR3nt: TGTGCCAGCAGCGTAGATGGAGGGGGCTGGGGGCAGTACTTC
d_gene: TRBD1; j_gene: TRBJ1-2; v_gene: TRBV7-2; len: 14; CDR3aa: CASNWDRLNYGYTF; CDR3nt: TGTGCCAGCAACTGGGACAGACTTAACTATGGCTACACCTTC